These 18 T cell receptor beta chains came from one sample sequenced in a study of blood T cells in healthy people across ages. A second roughly 6 to 11 cycle PCR used barcoded and J-beta primers. TCRdb analysed the 5' RACE reads with MiXCR anew, one entry per CDR3 protein. Found here are hundreds of thousands of distinct CDR3 sequences, less than 35% of them singletons; the top ten hold 15% to 20%. The specimen sequenced was blood. The receptors come from a woman aged 80 or older in good health.

This clonotype has only a few counts. It may be a read error: a sequence one base away is much more abundant. The chain couples TRBV7-9 to TRBJ2-5, with TRBD1 identical over 7 bases. This CDR3 is built from 14 residues. Looked up from germline, CDR1 is SEHNR and CDR2 is FQNEAQ (reference sequence). V shed 5 bases, J shed 11 bases, and the junction held 14 bases outside the gene matches. This CDR3 is CASSIHRDSDEQYF. The CDR3 DNA is TGTGCCAGCAGCATACACCGGGACAGTGATGAGCAGTACTTC. The variable domain in full, with the rest retrieved from reference TRBV7-9 and TRBJ2-5, is DTGVSQNPRHKITKRGQNVTFRCDPISEHNRLYWYRQTLGQGPEFLTYFQNEAQLEKSRLLSDRFSAERPKGSFSTLEIQRTEQGDSAMYLCASSIHRDSDEQYFGPGTRLLVL.

The rearrangement joins TRBV2 to TRBJ2-1, with 10 bases identical to TRBD2. Unmatched junction bases numbered 3, after V lost 6 bases and J lost 1 base. The CDR3 length is 15 residues. Germline V gene sequence: CDR1 SNHLY, CDR2 FYNNEI. Written as DNA, the CDR3 is TGTGCCAGCAGAATAGCGGGAGGTTCCTACAATGAGCAGTTCTTC. As protein: CASRIAGGSYNEQFF.

This clonotype was recorded many times. The genes are TRBV7-9 and TRBJ1-1, with D possibly matching TRBD1 (5 bases). There are 13 residues in the CDR3. Germline CDR1 reads SEHNR; CDR2 reads FQNEAQ (reference sequence). Trimming pared 6 bases from V and 5 bases from J, leaving 13 bases between. CDR3 DNA sequence: TGTGCCAGCAGTAGGGGCTGGACTACTGAAGCTTTCTTT. Protein: CASSRGWTTEAFF.

There are many counts of this clonotype. The CDR3 nucleotides are TGTGCCACCAGCAGAGCACGCCGGGAGGGAGGCTACACCTTC. It codes for CATSRARREGGYTF. The chain uses TRBV15 and TRBJ1-2; D unclear. The CDR3 length is 14 residues. CDR1 and CDR2 from the germline V gene are LNHNV and YYDKDF (reference sequence). V shed 1 base and J shed 8 bases, with 14 bases lying between them.

Note on this clonotype: This may arise from a read error, as a much more abundant clone is one base away. J is TRBJ1-2 and V is TRBV7-2, with a weak D call TRBD1 (6 bases). Trimming pared 5 bases from V and 4 bases from J, leaving 11 bases between. The germline gives CDR1 SGHTA, CDR2 FQGNSA. The CDR3 extends over 13 amino acids. CDR3: CASSLQGLYGYTF. In DNA form, the CDR3 reads TGTGCCAGCAGCCTACAGGGCCTCTATGGCTACACCTTC.

Comments on this clonotype: Sequence at one end of the junction differs from germline and may be a read error. The V gene is TRBV7-9, the J gene TRBJ2-3, with a possible D match to TRBD1 (6 bases). CDR1 is SEHNR, CDR2 FQNEAQ, per germline (reference sequence). The CDR3 contains 15 residues. The CDR3 spells CTSSRDGGLANTQYF. DNA for the CDR3: TGTACCAGCAGCCGTGATGGGGGCCTCGCAAATACGCAGTATTTT.

V gene TRBV20-1 combines with J gene TRBJ2-2; possibly TRBD2 for D (6 bases). Germline values: CDR1 DFQATT, CDR2 SNEGSKA (reference sequence). This CDR3 has 13 amino acids. The V end was cut by 8 bases, the J end by 5 bases, with 15 bases between. The CDR3 DNA reads as TGCAGTCCACGGGACTCCTTAACCGGGGAGCTGTTTTTT. It is translated as CSPRDSLTGELFF.

This clonotype has at least ten counts. The V call is TRBV7-2, the J call TRBJ2-3; 11 bases fit TRBD1. V lost 5 bases, J lost 6 bases, and 10 bases stayed unmatched. The CDR3 has 16 residues. Germline assignment: CDR1 SGHTA and CDR2 FQGNSA. CDR3 bases: TGTGCCAGCAGCCCCGGGACAGGGGGTCACGCGGATACGCAGTATTTT. Translating gives CASSPGTGGHADTQYF.

This clonotype was counted a few times. The rearrangement links TRBV5-1 to TRBJ1-2; 11 bases line up with TRBD1. This CDR3 comprises 14 residues. Germline CDR1 SGHRS, CDR2 YFSETQ. V trimming: 0 bases; J trimming: 6 bases; junction bases outside the gene matches: 1. This chain's CDR3 is CASSLAGQGDGYTF. The CDR3 DNA is TGCGCCAGCAGCTTGGCGGGACAGGGGGATGGCTACACCTTC.

The chain joins TRBV4-1 to TRBJ1-2; D gene uncertain. Germline V CDR1 and CDR2: MGHRA, YSYEKL. The CDR3 totals 16 residues. Deletions cut 1 base from V and 1 base from J, with 13 bases between. The CDR3 reads CASSQGSRRINYGYTF. Written as DNA, the CDR3 is TGCGCCAGCAGCCAAGGCTCGAGGAGAATTAACTATGGCTACACCTTC.

This clonotype was counted between two and nine times. The chain joins TRBV18 to TRBJ2-1; TRBD1 agrees at 9 bases. The CDR3 has 15 residues. The J segment lost 7 bases and the V segment lost 5 bases, leaving 9 bases of the junction unmatched. The V gene's germline CDR1 is KGHSH and CDR2 LQKENI. The CDR3 protein is CASSSPGQGLNEQFF. CDR3 DNA sequence: TGTGCCAGCTCATCTCCGGGACAGGGACTTAATGAGCAGTTCTTC.

This clonotype was counted many times. The J gene is TRBJ2-7, the V gene TRBV20-1; no reliable D call. Germline V lookup: CDR1 DFQATT, CDR2 SNEGSKA (reference sequence). V was trimmed by 2 bases and J by 1 base, leaving 12 bases between them. The CDR3 spans 14 residues. As DNA, the CDR3 is TGCAGTGCTAGAAGAGGCGGCAGATCCTACGAGCAGTACTTC. Translated: CSARRGGRSYEQYF.

This clonotype was seen ten or more times. CDR3 protein: CASSFSGNSGANVLTF. The CDR3 DNA sequence: TGTGCCAGCAGCTTCTCCGGGAACTCTGGGGCCAACGTCCTGACTTTC. The rearrangement joins TRBV11-2 to TRBJ2-6; D may be TRBD2 (5 bases). The CDR3 is made up of 16 amino acids. The V end lost 3 bases, the J end lost 0 bases, and 9 bases lay between the germline ends. The germline gives CDR1 SGHAT, CDR2 FQNNGV.

This clonotype came up a few times. The chain links TRBV29-1 to TRBJ2-2; D is perhaps TRBD1 or TRBD2 (5 bases each). Deletions cut 4 bases from V and 4 bases from J, with 7 bases between. Germline-derived CDR1 and CDR2 are SQVTM and ANQGSEA. CDR3 size: 12 residues. The DNA of the CDR3 is TGCAGCGTTGGGGGGAGCACCGGGGAGCTGTTTTTT. Its protein is CSVGGSTGELFF.

This chain uses TRBV7-2 with TRBJ1-3; 8 bases are a match to TRBD1. After removal of 5 bases from V and 3 bases from J, the junction contained 3 bases not matched to a gene. This CDR3 comprises 14 residues. The germline V gene encodes CDR1 SGHTA and CDR2 FQGNSA. The CDR3 reads CASSGQGFGNTIYF. CDR3 sequence (DNA): TGTGCCAGCAGCGGACAGGGCTTTGGAAACACCATATATTTT. Filled out from reference TRBV7-2 and TRBJ1-3, the complete variable domain reads GAGVSQSPSNKVTEKGKDVELRCDPISGHTALYWYRQSLGQGLEFLIYFQGNSAPDKSGLPSDRFSAERTGGSVSTLTIQRTQQEDSAVYLCASSGQGFGNTIYFGEGSWLTVV.

This clonotype was recorded at least ten times. The V and J genes are TRBV5-1 and TRBJ2-5; the D call may be TRBD1 or TRBD2 (5 bases each). The CDR3 runs 18 residues. V was shortened by 3 bases and J by 1 base, with 22 bases between the two germline ends. Germline V lookup: CDR1 SGHRS, CDR2 YFSETQ. CDR3 sequence: CASSSGGIRAAVQETQYF. CDR3 coding DNA: TGCGCCAGCAGCTCCGGAGGTATCAGGGCGGCGGTCCAAGAGACCCAGTACTTC.

This clonotype was observed a handful of times. The chain combines TRBV7-2 with TRBJ1-1, with D perhaps TRBD1 (6 bases). Between the trimmed V and J ends, which lost 5 bases and 1 base, there was a span of 11 bases. The germline V gene has CDR1 SGHTA and CDR2 FQGNSA. This CDR3 comprises 14 residues. The DNA for the CDR3 is TGTGCCAGCAGCAGACAGGTGCCGAACACTGAAGCTTTCTTT. As protein: CASSRQVPNTEAFF.

The chain employs TRBV10-3 and TRBJ1-1, with TRBD1 matching over 8 bases. CDR1 and CDR2 (germline): ENHRY, SYGVKD. Unmatched junction bases numbered 6, after V lost 7 bases and J lost 5 bases. CDR3 length equals 13 residues. The CDR3 here is CAITNQGATEAFF. The DNA of the CDR3 is TGTGCCATCACCAACCAGGGGGCAACTGAAGCTTTCTTT.